The 17 T cell receptor beta chains below were found in one sample sequenced in a study of CD8 T cells in ankylosing spondylitis. Notes on the study in general: There was a TCR beta motif, made of several highly homologous variants, that appeared characteristic of ankylosing spondylitis blood.

TCRdb independently ran MiXCR on the 5' RACE reads; one entry per CDR3 protein. This sample carries about 400,000 distinct CDR3 sequences, about 22% of them seen once, and the ten largest clones take about 16%. Their antigens remain unidentified. The sequenced sample consisted of blood, either unsorted or a sorted T cell fraction (not recorded which). The receptors come from a male donor with ankylosing spondylitis.

This clonotype was seen a few times. This chain joins TRBV5-1 and TRBJ1-6; D is perhaps TRBD1 (6 bases). The ends were cut back, 5 bases at V and 8 bases at J, with 17 bases in the middle. This CDR3 comprises 15 residues. Germline V gene data show CDR1 as SGHRS and CDR2 as YFSETQ. The DNA for the CDR3 is TGCGCCAGCAGGGAACGCACAGGGTTGGATTCACCCCTCCACTTT. Its translation is CASRERTGLDSPLHF.

The genes are TRBV2 and TRBJ1-5; the D gene is possibly TRBD1 (5 bases). The CDR3 covers 15 residues. CDR1 and CDR2 from the germline V gene are SNHLY and FYNNEI. Deletions cut 5 bases from V and 3 bases from J, with 14 bases between. The CDR3: CASSSMGVHNQPQHF. The CDR3 region has the DNA TGTGCCAGCAGTTCGATGGGGGTACACAATCAGCCCCAGCATTTT.

This clonotype was seen only a few times. The chain recombines TRBV25-1 with TRBJ2-1; no firm D call. The CDR3 sequence is 11 residues long. The germline V gene has CDR1 MGHDK and CDR2 SYGVNS. Trimming shortened V by 7 bases and J by 3 bases, and 4 bases separated the two germline ends. CDR3 coding DNA: TGTGCCAGCATCGACTACAATGAGCAGTTCTTC. This sequence encodes CASIDYNEQFF.

This clonotype appeared a few times. The chain is built from TRBV12-3 or TRBV12-4 and TRBJ2-1; TRBD1 agrees at 7 bases. J lost 7 bases, V lost 7 bases, and 10 bases had no gene match. This CDR3 spans 14 amino acids. The CDR3 sequence: CASTRDSNPNEQFF. CDR3 nucleotides: TGTGCCAGCACCCGGGACAGCAATCCTAATGAGCAGTTCTTC.

The chain employs TRBV7-2 and TRBJ2-3; TRBD2 might be the D (6 bases). Germline V gene lookup returns CDR1 SGHTA and CDR2 FQGNSA. The V and J ends lost 1 base and 4 bases respectively, with 18 bases between them. This CDR3 is built from 17 residues. The CDR3 DNA is TGTGCCAGCAGCTTAGGTTGGGGCAGGGAGGTCGCAGATACGCAGTATTTT. Amino acids: CASSLGWGREVADTQYF.

The chain links TRBV5-1 to TRBJ2-1; 13 nucleotides match TRBD2. The CDR3 contains 18 residues. Germline CDR1 SGHRS, CDR2 YFSETQ. The ends lost 4 bases at V and 0 bases at J; junction bases unmatched: 7. CDR3 nucleotide sequence: TGCGCCAGCAGCCTGTTGACTAGCGGGGGGAGCTCCTACAATGAGCAGTTCTTC. The encoded protein is CASSLLTSGGSSYNEQFF.

V and J are TRBV25-1 and TRBJ2-5, with no clear D. CDR3 length: 15 residues. V was shortened by 1 base and J by 4 bases, with 13 bases between the two germline ends. Per the germline V gene, CDR1 is MGHDK and CDR2 is SYGVNS. Here the CDR3 DNA reads TGTGCCAGCAGTGAATCAGCCCGGGTCCGAGAGACCCAGTACTTC. Amino acid sequence: CASSESARVRETQYF. The entire variable domain, with the rest obtained from reference TRBV25-1 and TRBJ2-5, is as follows: EADIYQTPRYLVIGTGKKITLECSQTMGHDKMYWYQQDPGMELHLIHYSYGVNSTEKGDLSSESTVSRIRTEHFPLTLESARPSHTSQYLCASSESARVRETQYFGPGTRLLVL.

This clonotype has more than one count but fewer than ten. The chain recombines TRBV5-1 with TRBJ1-2, with 7 nucleotides matching TRBD1. The CDR3 contains 15 residues. Unmatched junction bases numbered 13, after V lost 4 bases and J lost 7 bases. Germline V lookup: CDR1 SGHRS, CDR2 YFSETQ. Here the CDR3 reads CASSDLDREYVGYTF. DNA of the CDR3: TGCGCCAGCAGCGATCTTGACAGGGAGTATGTTGGCTACACCTTC.

This clonotype was detected ten times or more. This sequence joins TRBV5-6 and TRBJ1-1, with D hard to call. The V end was cut by 4 bases, the J end by 3 bases, with 10 bases between. This CDR3 is 13 amino acids long. Germline loops: CDR1 SGHDT, CDR2 YYEEEE. The CDR3 DNA sequence: TGTGCCAGCAGCCCGGGTCTAGACACTGAAGCTTTCTTT. This sequence encodes CASSPGLDTEAFF.

This clonotype was seen more than once but under ten times. The chain combines TRBV11-2 with TRBJ2-7; D may match TRBD1 or TRBD2 (5 bases each). The CDR3 is 15 residues long. The V end was cut by 7 bases, the J end by 5 bases, with 21 bases between. Germline assignment: CDR1 SGHAT and CDR2 FQNNGV. Here the CDR3 DNA reads TGTGCCAGCACCTCCGTTGACTTTGGGGGTAACGAGCAGTACTTC. Its translation is CASTSVDFGGNEQYF.

Points on this clonotype: An end of the junction does not agree with germline; a read error may underlie this. This rearrangement joins TRBV5-4 to TRBJ2-1, with D possibly being TRBD1 (6 bases). CDR1 is SGHNT, CDR2 YYREEE, per germline (reference sequence). The CDR3 length is 8 residues. CDR3 nucleotides: TGTGCCAGCAGCTCACAGGGCTTC. Encoded protein: CASSSQGF.

This clonotype was detected many times. The V and J genes are TRBV7-8 and TRBJ2-1; TRBD1 agrees at 7 bases. V shed 2 bases and J 7 bases; nucleotides not matched to a gene: 11. Germline V lookup: CDR1 SGHVS, CDR2 FQNEAQ. CDR3 size: 16 residues. The CDR3 spells CASSLLYRGRNNEQFF. CDR3 in DNA: TGTGCCAGCAGCTTATTGTACAGGGGCCGGAATAATGAGCAGTTCTTC.

The chain has TRBV4-1 and TRBJ1-5, with TRBD1 matching 8 bases. J was trimmed by 4 bases and V by 3 bases; bases with no gene match: 8. The CDR3 runs to 16 residues. Germline CDR1 is MGHRA and CDR2 is YSYEKL. The CDR3 DNA is TGCGCCAGCAGCCACCTAGGACAGGGTAGAAATCAGCCCCAGCATTTT. Translated: CASSHLGQGRNQPQHF.

This clonotype was recorded a few times. DNA of the CDR3: TGTGCCATCAGCCGAGGGGGCGAGGAGTCCGGGGAGCTGTTTTTT. It yields the protein CAISRGGEESGELFF. The chain recombines TRBV10-3 with TRBJ2-2; 7 bases line up with TRBD1. Germline values: CDR1 ENHRY, CDR2 SYGVKD. V was clipped by 6 bases and J by 6 bases; unmatched bases: 10. There are 15 residues in the CDR3.

The gene calls are TRBV12-3 or TRBV12-4 and TRBJ1-6, with TRBD1 matching 10 bases. The CDR3 runs to 14 residues. With 6 bases clipped from V and 8 bases from J, the junction kept 4 bases outside the gene matches. The CDR3 DNA reads TGTGCCAGCAGCCCTGGGACAGGGGATTCACCCCTCCACTTT. This encodes CASSPGTGDSPLHF.

The rearrangement joins TRBV2 to TRBJ2-5; D may be TRBD2 (5 bases). The CDR3 is 13 residues long. In germline, CDR1 is SNHLY, CDR2 FYNNEI. With 3 bases removed from V and 5 bases from J, the gap between germline ends came to 10 bases. In nucleotides, the CDR3 is TGTGCCAGCAGTGACGGGCTAGCTGAGACCCAGTACTTC. Translated: CASSDGLAETQYF.

This clonotype turned up a few times. The V call is TRBV12-3 or TRBV12-4, the J call TRBJ2-7, with 7 nucleotides matching TRBD1. The junction had 4 bases not matched to a gene; V was cut back by 5 bases and J by 3 bases. The CDR3 runs to 13 residues. CDR3 sequence reads: CASSVRQGYEQYF. The CDR3, as DNA: TGTGCCAGCAGTGTACGACAGGGCTACGAGCAGTACTTC.